Listed here are 26 T cell receptor beta chains from one sample, sequenced in a study of regulatory T cells in long-lasting Graves disease. To make TCR beta libraries, researchers used iRepertoire HTBI primers and Arm-PCR of CDR3 regions. Each CDR3 protein gets one entry after TCRdb re-called the multiplex PCR reads with MiXCR. The table includes around 500,000 distinct CDR3 sequences, around 15% detected once. Time point denoted: newly diagnosed GD, antithyroid drugs for less than 3 months. From RNA extracted from PBMCs, the TCR library was made. These data are also associated with another study on T cells in Graves' hyperthyroidism and ophthalmopathy.

The specimen comprised peripheral blood mononuclear cells (PBMCs), sampled at new diagnosis, from a patient treated with antithyroid drugs. All receptors come from a woman aged 35-65 years with Graves disease.

This clonotype showed up many times. This chain joins TRBV30 and TRBJ1-2, with no clear D. The CDR3 contains 15 residues. The V end lost 0 bases, the J end lost 5 bases, and 16 bases lay between the germline ends. Germline V gives CDR1 GTSNPN, CDR2 SVGIG (reference sequence). The CDR3 coding sequence is TGTGCCTGGAGTGTACTTCCAGGCACCTATTATGGCTACACCTTC. It translates to CAWSVLPGTYYGYTF.

This clonotype was picked up a small number of times. The rearrangement links TRBV6-1 to TRBJ1-1; 11 nucleotides align to TRBD1. The CDR3 has 13 amino acids. Germline lookup yields CDR1 MNHNS and CDR2 SASEGT. The J segment lost 11 bases and the V segment lost 6 bases, leaving 8 bases of the junction unmatched. In DNA, the CDR3 is TGTGCCAGCAGCCAAGGACAGGGGGCGCCGGCTTTCTTT. This translates into CASSQGQGAPAFF.

This clonotype was counted many times. The rearrangement links TRBV12-3 or TRBV12-4 to TRBJ2-5, with TRBD2 identical over 8 bases. The CDR3 runs to 15 residues. The trim removed 5 bases at V and 0 bases at J, leaving 5 bases unmatched. CDR3 in amino acids: CASSRIGGDQETQYF. CDR3 DNA: TGTGCCAGCAGTCGAATCGGGGGGGACCAAGAGACCCAGTACTTC.

The V gene is TRBV5-6, the J gene TRBJ1-5, with D uncertain. Trimming pared 4 bases from V and 7 bases from J, leaving 15 bases between. The CDR3 is 14 residues long. From germline, CDR1 is SGHDT and CDR2 YYEEEE. CDR3 in DNA: TGTGCCAGCAGCCTATCCATGGTCCAGCAGCCCCAGCATTTT. This codes for CASSLSMVQQPQHF.

This clonotype showed up just a few times. The V call is TRBV25-1, the J call TRBJ2-2; TRBD1 might be the D (5 bases). CDR1 and CDR2 from the germline V gene are MGHDK and SYGVNS. The ends were cut back, 4 bases at V and 6 bases at J, with 15 bases in the middle. The length of the CDR3 is 15 residues. Written as DNA, the CDR3 is TGTGCCAGCAGTGTAGGCGGTCAGGGCCCCGGGGAGCTGTTTTTT. The encoded protein is CASSVGGQGPGELFF.

This clonotype was seen a few times. A read error may account for a junction end that differs from germline. The gene calls are TRBV11-2 and TRBJ2-7; TRBD1 might be the D (5 bases). The CDR3 totals 14 residues. Looked up from germline, CDR1 is SGHAT and CDR2 is FQNNGV. The CDR3 nucleotides read TGTGCCAGCAGCTTAGCAGGGAAGGCCTACGAGCAGCACTTC. Translating gives CASSLAGKAYEQHF.

This clonotype was counted at least ten times. The rearrangement links TRBV15 to TRBJ1-5; possibly TRBD1 for D (5 bases). CDR3 length: 15 amino acids. Trimming shortened V by 1 base and J by 7 bases, and 14 bases separated the two germline ends. Germline CDR1 is LNHNV and CDR2 is YYDKDF (reference sequence). The CDR3: CATSRAGAPGQPQHF. CDR3 DNA: TGTGCCACCAGCAGAGCCGGGGCACCAGGGCAGCCCCAGCATTTT.

The chain uses TRBV3-1 and TRBJ1-2, with D possibly being TRBD1 (5 bases). This CDR3 region has 12 residues. Germline CDR1 reads LGHDT; CDR2 reads YNNKEL (reference sequence). V shed 4 bases and J shed 8 bases, with 11 bases lying between them. CDR3 nucleotides: TGTGCCAGCAGCCCGGGGGACGGCGGCTACACCTTC. Protein sequence: CASSPGDGGYTF.

This clonotype turned up a few times. This may arise from a read error, as a much more abundant clone is one base away. The chain links TRBV7-9 to TRBJ2-1; D unresolved. CDR1 is SEHNR, CDR2 FQNEAQ, per germline (reference sequence). Trimming cost V 0 bases and J 10 bases, with 13 bases left between them. This CDR3 comprises 14 residues. The CDR3 sequence is CASSLAVRSYEQFF. The CDR3 coding sequence is TGTGCCAGCAGCTTAGCGGTCAGGTCCTACGAGCAGTTCTTC.

V usage is TRBV24-1 and J usage is TRBJ2-3; D gene ambiguous. There are 13 residues in the CDR3. V was clipped by 2 bases and J by 7 bases, with 9 bases between them. Germline CDR1 and CDR2: KGHDR and SFDVKD. The CDR3 loop reads CATSDSARNTQYF. The DNA for the CDR3 is TGTGCCACCAGTGATTCCGCTAGGAATACGCAGTATTTT.

The V and J genes are TRBV27 and TRBJ1-3, with D possibly TRBD1 on 5 matching bases. The V end lost 6 bases, the J end lost 9 bases, and 12 bases lay between the germline ends. Germline V gene lookup returns CDR1 MNHEY and CDR2 SMNVEV (reference sequence). The length of the CDR3 is 12 residues. In DNA, the CDR3 is TGTGCCAGCAGAGGGACCGGAGGCACCATATATTTT. This gives the protein CASRGTGGTIYF.

The rearrangement joins TRBV20-1 to TRBJ2-3; no firm D call. This CDR3 region has 12 residues. Germline V gene data show CDR1 as DFQATT and CDR2 as SNEGSKA (reference sequence). Trimming removed 2 bases at V and 4 bases at J, with 7 bases between. The CDR3 nucleotides read TGCAGTGCTAGACTCCCCGCAGATACGCAGTATTTT. This gives the protein CSARLPADTQYF.

This clonotype was recorded many times. The chain has TRBV12-3 or TRBV12-4 and TRBJ1-5; TRBD1 matches at 8 bases. The V and J ends lost 5 bases and 3 bases, in that order; junction bases with no gene match: 6. CDR3 size: 15 residues. This CDR3 is CASSRTGPSNQPQHF. For the CDR3, the DNA is TGTGCCAGCAGTCGGACAGGGCCCTCCAATCAGCCCCAGCATTTT.

Notes on this clonotype: A much larger clone differs by one base, so this may be a read error. The V and J genes are TRBV6-4 and TRBJ1-1; D is ambiguous. The CDR3 runs to 11 residues. Germline V gene lookup returns CDR1 MRHNA and CDR2 SNTAGT. V was cut by 5 bases and J by 8 bases, with 9 bases left in between. The CDR3 here is CASSYCLEAFF. DNA of the CDR3: TGTGCCAGCAGTTACTGCCTAGAAGCTTTCTTT.

This clonotype was counted at least ten times. The chain uses TRBV11-2 and TRBJ2-1, with D perhaps matching TRBD1 or TRBD2 (7 bases each). TRBJ2-5 explains the end of the DNA better; the J call may be wrong. This CDR3 has 13 residues. Germline V gene data show CDR1 as SGHAT and CDR2 as FQNNGV. The CDR3 loop is CASSFTGEGTQYF. The CDR3 DNA follows: TGTGCCAGCAGCTTCACAGGGGAGGGGACCCAGTACTTC.

This clonotype was observed a handful of times. Since a much larger clone is just one base distant, this may be a read error. The chain has TRBV2 and TRBJ2-2, with D maybe TRBD1 (5 bases). CDR1 is SNHLY and CDR2 is FYNNEI in the germline V gene. CDR3 length: 16 residues. CDR3 protein: CASRAGRHPNAGELFF. The DNA for the CDR3 is TGTGCCAGCAGGGCAGGGCGGCACCCGAACGCCGGGGAGCTGTTTTTT.

This chain connects TRBV3-1 to TRBJ2-6; D possibly corresponds to TRBD2 (5 bases). This CDR3 comprises 19 residues. Per the germline V gene, CDR1 is LGHDT and CDR2 is YNNKEL (reference sequence). Trimming pared 1 base from V and 0 bases from J, leaving 16 bases between. In nucleotides, the CDR3 is TGTGCCAGCAGCCAAGCCCCCGGACTGCTATACTCTGGGGCCAACGTCCTGACTTTC. This encodes CASSQAPGLLYSGANVLTF.

This clonotype was counted many times. The chain uses TRBV7-9 and TRBJ2-5; D is unresolved. The CDR3 totals 15 residues. The V gene's germline CDR1 is SEHNR and CDR2 FQNEAQ (reference sequence). V was trimmed by 5 bases and J by 2 bases, leaving 15 bases between them. The CDR3 here is CASSPTLVQQETQYF. CDR3 in DNA: TGTGCCAGCAGCCCAACCCTCGTGCAGCAAGAGACCCAGTACTTC.

J is TRBJ1-2 and V is TRBV5-1; TRBD1 aligns across 7 bases. CDR1 is SGHRS, CDR2 YFSETQ, per germline. J was trimmed by 8 bases and V by 1 base; bases with no gene match: 5. The CDR3 is made up of 13 amino acids. The CDR3 nucleotides read TGCGCCAGCAGCTTGTTAGGGGGCGAAGGCTACACCTTC. This translates into CASSLLGGEGYTF.

The J gene is TRBJ1-4, the V gene TRBV28; the D gene is possibly TRBD1 (6 bases). Germline CDR1 reads MDHEN; CDR2 reads SYDVKM. This CDR3 is 14 amino acids long. V was pared by 6 bases and J by 4 bases, with 12 bases between. CDR3 in amino acids: CASSNGQLNEKLFF. The CDR3 DNA is TGTGCCAGCAGCAATGGACAGCTTAATGAAAAACTGTTTTTT. The variable domain in full, completed from reference TRBV28 and TRBJ1-4, reads DVKVTQSSRYLVKRTGEKVFLECVQDMDHENMFWYRQDPGLGLRLIYFSYDVKMKEKGDIPEGYSVSREKKERFSLILESASTNQTSMYLCASSNGQLNEKLFFGSGTQLSVL.

This clonotype turned up a few times. The chain recombines TRBV6-6 with TRBJ2-2; TRBD2 matches at 8 bases. The CDR3 loop spans 18 amino acids. Germline V gene data show CDR1 as MNHNY and CDR2 as SVGAGI (reference sequence). V trimming: 0 bases; J trimming: 0 bases; junction bases outside the gene matches: 6. CDR3 DNA: TGTGCCAGCAGTTACTCGAGCGGGGGTGCTTCGAACACCGGGGAGCTGTTTTTT. It codes for CASSYSSGGASNTGELFF.

This clonotype was seen ten or more times. This chain joins TRBV13 and TRBJ1-1; TRBD1 might be the D (5 bases). V lost 5 bases and J lost 3, with 19 bases in between. Germline V gives CDR1 PRHDT, CDR2 FYEKMQ (reference sequence). CDR3 length: 16 residues. The CDR3: CASSILGILGDTEAFF. CDR3 sequence (DNA): TGTGCCAGCAGCATTCTGGGGATCCTGGGGGACACTGAAGCTTTCTTT.

This clonotype has at least ten counts. The rearrangement joins TRBV2 to TRBJ1-1; D gene unclear. This CDR3 spans 13 amino acids. Trimming removed 4 bases from V and 1 base from J, with 7 bases in between. Germline V gene sequence: CDR1 SNHLY, CDR2 FYNNEI. In DNA, the CDR3 is TGTGCCAGCAGTGGGCACCCGAACACTGAAGCTTTCTTT. This translates into CASSGHPNTEAFF.

This chain connects TRBV19 to TRBJ2-3; perhaps TRBD1 as D (5 bases). Germline V lookup: CDR1 LNHDA, CDR2 SQIVND (reference sequence). V lost 11 bases, J lost 0 bases, and 12 bases lay in between. This CDR3 comprises 13 residues. Written as DNA, the CDR3 is TGTGCCTCTAGACAGCCCAGCACAGATACGCAGTATTTT. It encodes CASRQPSTDTQYF.

This clonotype came up many times. The rearrangement links TRBV12-3 or TRBV12-4 to TRBJ1-2, with 11 bases fitting TRBD1. The V segment lost 6 bases and the J segment 3 bases; nucleotides outside the gene matches: 3. There are 14 residues in the CDR3. The CDR3 DNA sequence: TGTGCCAGCAGCCGGACAGGGGGCGACTATGGCTACACCTTC. It translates to CASSRTGGDYGYTF.

Comments on this clonotype: A read error may be the cause here, since a much bigger clone is one base away. The chain carries TRBV6-2 or TRBV6-3 and TRBJ1-2, with D uncertain. In germline, CDR1 is MNHEY, CDR2 SVGEGT. This CDR3 comprises 13 residues. V was shortened by 11 bases and J by 2 bases, with 15 bases between the two germline ends. CDR3 protein: CAGKVGKNYGYTF. CDR3 nucleotide sequence: TGTGCCGGCAAAGTAGGCAAAAACTATGGCTACACCTTC.